The sequence of this T cell receptor beta chain was determined in a study of regulatory T cells in long-lasting Graves disease. The study, taken as a whole, reports: Comparison showed that persistent patients shared more public clonotypes (fewer than 3,000) than new patients (966).

Time point noted: newly diagnosed GD, antithyroid drugs for less than 3 months. Isolated PBMC RNA provided the starting material for the TCR library. The table lists this clonotype with many counts. What it binds is unknown. Building of the TCR beta libraries involved iRepertoire HTBI primers and Arm-PCR of CDR3 regions. TCRdb re-called the multiplex PCR reads with MiXCR, one entry per CDR3 protein. The sample shows about 430,000 distinct CDR3 sequences, about 15% of them seen only once. Per the germline V gene, CDR1 is SGHTA and CDR2 is FQGNSA. J lost 4 bases, V lost 6 bases, and 7 bases had no gene match. This CDR3 comprises 14 residues. This same sample was also part of a study on T cells in Graves' hyperthyroidism and ophthalmopathy.

This chain uses TRBV7-2 with TRBJ1-2; 8 bases are a match to TRBD1. This clonotype was sampled from a woman aged 40-49 years with Graves disease. The material was peripheral blood mononuclear cells (PBMCs), obtained at new diagnosis, from a patient treated with antithyroid drugs. The CDR3 spells CASRRTGSLYGYTF. CDR3 nucleotides: TGTGCCAGCAGACGGACAGGGAGCCTCTATGGCTACACCTTC.